The present T cell receptor beta chain was sequenced within a study of shared clonotypes between healthy human individuals. General observations from the study: What rarefaction showed was incomplete sorted-subset sequencing despite large depth. Generally, naive subsets (rather than memory subsets) showed larger estimated richness.

In the sorted-subset replicate PCRs, 150 to 250 ng DNA, tens of thousands of T cell genomes, was used. TCRdb keeps only in-frame clones here, not all; method: immunoSEQ multiplex PCR. The sample has nearly 1,000,000 clones; about 80% are singletons. Regarding this clone: Its matching antigen is unknown.

Researchers partitioned CD4+ cells into CD45RA+ naive and CD45RA-negative memory subsets. This CDR3 spans 17 amino acids. The V and J ends lost 4 bases and 6 bases respectively, with 24 bases between them. The germline V gene encodes CDR1 MDHEN and CDR2 SYDVKM. The chain employs TRBV28 and TRBJ1-2; no reliable D call. The receptor was derived from a young man in good health. The sample was memory CD4+ T cells sorted from blood. Subset described: CD45RA-negative fraction. The chain's CDR3 is CASSSTSPGRERNGYTF. In nucleotides, the CDR3 is TGTGCCAGCAGTTCGACCTCCCCGGGTAGGGAGAGGAATGGCTACACCTTC.